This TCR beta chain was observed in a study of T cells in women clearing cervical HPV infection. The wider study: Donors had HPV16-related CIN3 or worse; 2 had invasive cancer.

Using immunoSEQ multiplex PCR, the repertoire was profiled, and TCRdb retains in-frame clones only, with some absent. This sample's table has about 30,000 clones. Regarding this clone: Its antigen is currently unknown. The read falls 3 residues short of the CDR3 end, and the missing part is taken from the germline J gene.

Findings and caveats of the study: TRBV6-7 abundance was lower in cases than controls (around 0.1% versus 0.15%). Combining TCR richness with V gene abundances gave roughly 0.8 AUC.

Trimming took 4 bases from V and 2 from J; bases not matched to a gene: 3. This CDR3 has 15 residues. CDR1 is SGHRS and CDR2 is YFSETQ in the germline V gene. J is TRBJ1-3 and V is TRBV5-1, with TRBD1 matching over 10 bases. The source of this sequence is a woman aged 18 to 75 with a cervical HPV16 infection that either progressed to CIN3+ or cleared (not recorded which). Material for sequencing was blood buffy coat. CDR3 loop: CASSETGGAGNTIYF. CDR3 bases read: TGCGCCAGCAGCGAGACAGGGGGCGCTGGAAACACC.